This T cell receptor beta chain was profiled in a study of blood T cell repertoires in COVID-19. Study at large: Acute-phase and convalescent COVID-19 samples originated in the United States, Italy and Spain. The analysed material was cDNA or gDNA that came from T cells, B-cell-depleted T cells, or PBMCs.

Authors' data handling: Amplification from reference gene primers served as the basis for estimated nucleated cell counts. Only in-frame clones appear in the TCRdb table, and some are missing; sequencing was by immunoSEQ multiplex PCR. The V and J calls and clone size were taken over from that table, and D and trimming were inferred from the DNA. The profile shows around 300,000 clones, 80% to 90% of them singletons. J gave up 8 bases and V 2 bases, and 4 bases lay outside the gene matches. Germline lookup yields CDR1 SGHRS and CDR2 YFSETQ. The CDR3 totals 13 residues. Sequences were obtained from peripheral blood. This chain connects TRBV5-1 to TRBJ1-2, with 9 bases lining up with TRBD1. The source is a woman in her 70s with acute or convalescent COVID-19. CDR3 sequence: CASSFRTGEGYTF. CDR3 DNA: TGCGCCAGCAGCTTTAGGACAGGGGAAGGCTACACCTTC.